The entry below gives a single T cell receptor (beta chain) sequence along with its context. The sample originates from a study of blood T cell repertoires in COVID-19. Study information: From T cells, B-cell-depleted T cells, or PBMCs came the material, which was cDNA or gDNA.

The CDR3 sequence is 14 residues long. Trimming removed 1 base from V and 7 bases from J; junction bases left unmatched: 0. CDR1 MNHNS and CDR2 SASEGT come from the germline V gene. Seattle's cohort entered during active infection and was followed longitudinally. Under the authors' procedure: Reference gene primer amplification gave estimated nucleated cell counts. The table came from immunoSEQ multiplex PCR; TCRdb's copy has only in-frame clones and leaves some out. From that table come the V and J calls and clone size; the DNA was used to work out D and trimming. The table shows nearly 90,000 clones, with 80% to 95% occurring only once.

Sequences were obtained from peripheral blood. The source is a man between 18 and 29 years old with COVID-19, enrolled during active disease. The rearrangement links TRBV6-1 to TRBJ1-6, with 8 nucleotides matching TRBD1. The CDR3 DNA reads TGTGCCAGCAGTGAAGGGACAGGGAATTCACCCCTCCACTTT. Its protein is CASSEGTGNSPLHF.